One and the same sample provided the 8 T cell receptor beta chains below, sequenced in a study of blood T cell repertoires in COVID-19. Data came from immunoSEQ multiplex PCR; TCRdb stores just in-frame clones and leaves some out. The table includes 200,000 to 250,000 clones, roughly 84% detected once. Specimen: peripheral blood. The source of these receptors is a woman aged 80 or over with COVID-19, enrolled during active disease.

This chain joins TRBV28 and TRBJ2-1; 10 nucleotides agree with TRBD2. The CDR3 spans 17 residues. The J segment lost 6 bases and the V segment lost 4 bases, leaving 12 bases of the junction unmatched. Looked up from germline, CDR1 is MDHEN and CDR2 is SYDVKM. The CDR3 DNA reads as TGTGCCAGCAGTTCGCCCTCGGGGAAGCGGGGGGGCAATGAGCAGTTCTTC. It yields the protein CASSSPSGKRGGNEQFF.

Comment on this clone: This CDR3 is also generated by other DNA sequences in the sample. The V call is TRBV12-3 or TRBV12-4, the J call TRBJ1-2; 9 nucleotides match TRBD1. Germline trimming cut 5 bases from V and 5 bases from J; bases unmatched to any gene: 3. This CDR3 is built from 13 residues. CDR3 loop: CASSPGTGYGYTF. The DNA for the CDR3 is TGTGCCAGCAGTCCCGGGACAGGGTATGGCTACACCTTC.

The chain joins TRBV7-6 to TRBJ1-3, with 7 positions matching TRBD1. With 5 bases clipped from V and 6 bases from J, the junction kept 10 bases outside the gene matches. CDR1 SGHVS and CDR2 FNYEAQ come from the germline V gene. This CDR3 has 15 amino acids. This CDR3 is CASSRLGGAENTIYF. In nucleotides, the CDR3 is TGTGCCAGCAGCCGTCTAGGGGGCGCGGAAAACACCATATATTTT.

V usage is TRBV5-1 and J usage is TRBJ1-2, with TRBD1 matching over 9 bases. CDR3 length: 14 amino acids. The germline CDR1 and CDR2 sequences are SGHRS and YFSETQ. V lost 4 bases to trimming and J lost 6 bases; unmatched junction nucleotides: 7. This chain's CDR3 is CASSPTGGDDGYTF. CDR3 bases: TGCGCCAGCAGCCCTACAGGGGGCGATGATGGCTACACCTTC.

The V call is TRBV6-5, the J call TRBJ2-7, with D uncertain. The CDR3 totals 13 residues. Germline V lookup: CDR1 MNHEY, CDR2 SVGAGI. Deletions cut 3 bases from V and 0 bases from J, with 6 bases between. CDR3 in DNA: TGTGCCAGCAGTTATGGGCTCTCCTACGAGCAGTACTTC. Amino acid sequence: CASSYGLSYEQYF.

The J gene is TRBJ1-2, the V gene TRBV30; D gene ambiguous. The CDR3 extends over 13 amino acids. Germline lookup yields CDR1 GTSNPN and CDR2 SVGIG (reference sequence). The germline V and J ends were trimmed by 0 bases and 4 bases, with 9 bases remaining between them. CDR3 sequence reads: CAWSVNGLYGYTF. The DNA of the CDR3 is TGTGCCTGGAGTGTTAACGGACTCTATGGCTACACCTTC.

This chain uses TRBV4-1 with TRBJ1-1; 9 positions agree with TRBD1. This CDR3 is built from 14 residues. The V and J ends lost 3 bases and 8 bases, in that order; junction bases with no gene match: 7. Germline loops: CDR1 MGHRA, CDR2 YSYEKL. CDR3 region: CASSHLGQGVEAFF. The CDR3 DNA follows: TGCGCCAGCAGCCACTTGGGACAGGGCGTCGAAGCTTTCTTT.

The genes are TRBV7-9 and TRBJ1-3; weak D call: TRBD1 (6 bases). The CDR3 is made up of 13 amino acids. The germline V gene encodes CDR1 SEHNR and CDR2 FQNEAQ (reference sequence). Deletions cut 5 bases from V and 4 bases from J, with 9 bases between. Here the CDR3 reads CASSPGQGNTIYF. For the CDR3, the DNA is TGTGCCAGCAGCCCCGGACAGGGAAACACCATATATTTT.